Each of the 30 T cell receptor beta chains below was sequenced from the same sample in a study of T-cell memory formation after mild COVID-19. One entry per CDR3 protein, called by TCRdb with MiXCR from the 5' RACE reads. The sample lists fewer than 600,000 distinct CDR3 sequences; roughly 21% were seen once. The specimen sequenced was PBMCs or a T cell subset sorted from them (not recorded which). The receptor set was obtained from an adult woman who had mild COVID-19 (a few samples of this study predate the infection). Cell type and time point are not known.

The rearrangement joins TRBV5-5 to TRBJ2-5; either TRBD1 or TRBD2 may fit D (6 bases each). The CDR3 has 15 residues. Trimming pared 5 bases from V and 5 bases from J, leaving 19 bases between. Per germline, CDR1 SGHKS and CDR2 YYEKEE (reference sequence). The CDR3 DNA reads as TGTGCCAGCAGATATCCGGGGGCCCCCCGTGAGACCCAGTACTTC. It specifies CASRYPGAPRETQYF. The complete variable domain, with remaining parts taken from reference TRBV5-5 and TRBJ2-5, reads DAGVTQSPTHLIKTRGQQVTLRCSPISGHKSVSWYQQVLGQGPQFIFQYYEKEERGRGNFPDRFSARQFPNYSSELNVNALLLGDSALYLCASRYPGAPRETQYFGPGTRLLVL.

This clonotype was observed a few times. This rearrangement joins TRBV27 to TRBJ2-1, with 7 positions matching TRBD1. Germline values: CDR1 MNHEY, CDR2 SMNVEV (reference sequence). The CDR3 spans 15 residues. Trimming removed 3 bases from V and 4 bases from J; junction bases left unmatched: 6. CDR3 DNA sequence: TGTGCCAGCAGTTTCGAGGGGGCGAGGTACAATGAGCAGTTCTTC. This codes for CASSFEGARYNEQFF.

V gene TRBV25-1 combines with J gene TRBJ2-1; possible D gene TRBD2, 6 bases. The CDR3 extends over 17 amino acids. The V and J ends lost 4 bases and 7 bases respectively, with 23 bases between them. Germline V gene sequence: CDR1 MGHDK, CDR2 SYGVNS. The CDR3: CASSVYGGIGGKNEQFF. In DNA form, the CDR3 reads TGTGCCAGCAGTGTGTACGGCGGCATCGGGGGTAAAAATGAGCAGTTCTTC.

This chain uses TRBV7-3 with TRBJ2-2, with 9 bases aligning to TRBD2. V trimming: 1 base; J trimming: 4 bases; junction bases outside the gene matches: 1. Germline V gene lookup returns CDR1 SGHTA and CDR2 FQGTGA. The CDR3 spans 15 residues. CDR3 sequence (DNA): TGTGCCAGCAGCTTAAGTAGCGGGAGCACCGGGGAGCTGTTTTTT. It codes for CASSLSSGSTGELFF.

This sequence joins TRBV20-1 and TRBJ2-1, with D possibly being TRBD2 (6 bases). Trimming removed 0 bases at V and 0 bases at J, with 9 bases between. Germline lookup yields CDR1 DFQATT and CDR2 SNEGSKA (reference sequence). There are 15 residues in the CDR3. The DNA for the CDR3 is TGCAGTGCTAGAGAGGACGGGAGCTCCTACAATGAGCAGTTCTTC. It yields the protein CSAREDGSSYNEQFF.

This clonotype was counted only a few times. This chain connects TRBV3-1 to TRBJ1-3; D remains ambiguous. Germline V gives CDR1 LGHDT, CDR2 YNNKEL (reference sequence). This CDR3 region has 13 residues. Trimming pared 7 bases from V and 2 bases from J, leaving 9 bases between. The CDR3 nucleotides read TGTGCCAGCACCCCGGGAACTGGAAACACCATATATTTT. Its protein product is CASTPGTGNTIYF.

The genes are TRBV6-1 and TRBJ1-2; the D gene is possibly TRBD1 (5 bases). Germline V CDR1 and CDR2: MNHNS, SASEGT. The V and J ends lost 6 bases and 7 bases respectively, with 21 bases between them. The CDR3 loop spans 15 amino acids. CDR3 region: CASRDRDAQRGGYTF. Written as DNA, the CDR3 is TGTGCCAGCAGGGACCGGGACGCTCAACGCGGTGGCTACACCTTC.

In its sample, this clonotype was seen a few times. J is TRBJ1-1 and V is TRBV12-3 or TRBV12-4; TRBD1 matches 11 bases. Trimming cost V 4 bases and J 3 bases; bases outside gene matches: 4. CDR3 length: 15 amino acids. CDR3 sequence reads: CASSSRTGGHTEAFF. The CDR3, as DNA: TGTGCCAGCAGTTCCAGGACAGGGGGCCACACTGAAGCTTTCTTT.

This clonotype was counted only a few times. The V gene is TRBV12-3 or TRBV12-4, the J gene TRBJ1-6; D is undetermined. V dropped 5 bases and J dropped 13 bases, with 15 bases sitting between them. The CDR3 length is 13 residues. The CDR3 nucleotides are TGTGCCAGCAGTCCCCGCCCTGTGGTTCCCCTCCACTTT. Its translation is CASSPRPVVPLHF.

This chain joins TRBV9 and TRBJ2-1, with TRBD2 matching 7 bases. Trimming removed 0 bases from V and 10 bases from J; junction bases left unmatched: 4. Germline loops: CDR1 SGDLS, CDR2 YYNGEE. CDR3 length: 13 amino acids. In DNA form, the CDR3 reads TGTGCCAGCAGCGTAGTTGTGACTAGCGAGCAGTTCTTC. Translating it yields CASSVVVTSEQFF.

V and J are TRBV12-3 or TRBV12-4 and TRBJ1-1; TRBD1 is a possible D gene (5 bases). The CDR3 has 15 amino acids. V was trimmed by 7 bases and J by 2 bases, leaving 17 bases between them. As DNA, the CDR3 is TGTGCCAGCACTCTCCGGGGGATTGGTAACACTGAAGCTTTCTTT. It codes for CASTLRGIGNTEAFF.

This clonotype has at least ten counts. The chain combines TRBV30 with TRBJ2-1, with a weak D call TRBD2 (6 bases). V lost 4 bases to trimming and J lost 9 bases, with 19 bases between them. In germline, CDR1 is GTSNPN, CDR2 SVGIG (reference sequence). The CDR3 is made up of 14 amino acids. In DNA, the CDR3 is TGTGCCTGGACCTTAGTAGCGGATTCCGGTGAGCAGTTCTTC. Translated, it gives CAWTLVADSGEQFF.

This chain links TRBV7-3 with TRBJ1-4; D uncertain. The CDR3 loop spans 17 amino acids. V dropped 1 base and J dropped 3 bases, with 15 bases sitting between them. Germline V CDR1 and CDR2: SGHTA, FQGTGA. CDR3 sequence (DNA): TGTGCCAGCAGCTTAATGGGGAGGATCGATTCTAATGAAAAACTGTTTTTT. It encodes CASSLMGRIDSNEKLFF. Full variable domain (remainder filled in from reference TRBV7-3 and TRBJ1-4): GAGVSQTPSNKVTEKGKYVELRCDPISGHTALYWYRQSLGQGPEFLIYFQGTGAADDSGLPNDRFFAVRPEGSVSTLKIQRTERGDSAVYLCASSLMGRIDSNEKLFFGSGTQLSVL.

This clonotype occurred a few times. The chain carries TRBV20-1 and TRBJ2-3, with D unclear. The germline CDR1 and CDR2 sequences are DFQATT and SNEGSKA (reference sequence). This CDR3 contains 12 residues. V lost 7 bases, J lost 5 bases, and 13 bases lay in between. The CDR3 region is CSVSRGGDTQYF. For the CDR3, the DNA is TGCAGTGTTTCTCGAGGCGGAGATACGCAGTATTTT.

This chain joins TRBV12-3 or TRBV12-4 and TRBJ1-5, with TRBD1 as a possible D gene (6 bases). Trimming pared 4 bases from V and 9 bases from J, leaving 13 bases between. This CDR3 spans 13 amino acids. The CDR3 DNA reads TGTGCCAGCAGTTCCCAGGGGTGGCGGCCCCAGCATTTT. It codes for CASSSQGWRPQHF.

The CDR3 DNA reads TGTGCCAGCAGCCAGATGTTGGGACAGGGTGAAGAGCAGTACTTC. It specifies CASSQMLGQGEEQYF. The chain combines TRBV7-9 with TRBJ2-7, with 9 bases identical to TRBD1. Germline-derived CDR1 and CDR2 are SEHNR and FQNEAQ (reference sequence). This CDR3 has 15 amino acids. The J segment lost 7 bases and the V segment lost 5 bases, leaving 12 bases of the junction unmatched.

This chain joins TRBV7-8 and TRBJ2-3; TRBD1 might be the D (7 bases). V was cut by 1 base and J by 8 bases, with 16 bases left in between. This CDR3 is built from 15 residues. From germline, CDR1 is SGHVS and CDR2 FQNEAQ. The CDR3, as DNA: TGTGCCAGCAGCTTAGATCCAGGGGGGTCCCGTACGCAGTATTTT. It specifies CASSLDPGGSRTQYF.

This clonotype was detected a few times. This chain joins TRBV7-8 and TRBJ2-2, with 10 bases aligning to TRBD2. Trimming took 5 bases from V and 2 from J; bases not matched to a gene: 8. Germline V gene lookup returns CDR1 SGHVS and CDR2 FQNEAQ. The CDR3 consists of 17 residues. The CDR3 is CASSPISGGFNTGELFF. The CDR3 DNA is TGTGCCAGCAGCCCGATTAGCGGGGGGTTCAACACCGGGGAGCTGTTTTTT.

J is TRBJ2-7 and V is TRBV5-1; the match to TRBD2 covers 11 bases. The V segment lost 4 bases and the J segment 3 bases; nucleotides outside the gene matches: 12. CDR3 size: 17 residues. Germline-derived CDR1 and CDR2 are SGHRS and YFSETQ. CDR3 residues: CASSNYPLLAGDYEQYF. CDR3 in DNA: TGCGCCAGCAGCAACTACCCCTTACTAGCGGGGGACTACGAGCAGTACTTC.

The rearrangement joins TRBV7-8 to TRBJ1-3; D gene uncertain. Germline V gene lookup returns CDR1 SGHVS and CDR2 FQNEAQ. V was clipped by 5 bases and J by 0 bases, with 17 bases between them. This CDR3 comprises 17 residues. CDR3 nucleotide sequence: TGTGCCAGCAGCACACACGGGTTCACAAGCTCTGGAAACACCATATATTTT. Encoded protein: CASSTHGFTSSGNTIYF.

This chain links TRBV29-1 with TRBJ1-4, with no clear D. The V gene's germline CDR1 is SQVTM and CDR2 ANQGSEA. Trimming cost V 3 bases and J 3 bases, with 8 bases left between them. CDR3 size: 13 residues. CDR3 in amino acids: CSVERVPNEKLFF. In nucleotides, the CDR3 is TGCAGCGTTGAGCGGGTTCCTAATGAAAAACTGTTTTTT.

J is TRBJ1-6 and V is TRBV27; 7 bases align to TRBD1. With 2 bases clipped from V and 0 bases from J, the junction kept 4 bases outside the gene matches. This CDR3 is built from 17 residues. Germline lookup yields CDR1 MNHEY and CDR2 SMNVEV (reference sequence). In DNA, the CDR3 is TGTGCCAGCAGTTTAGGGGGACAGAGCTCCTATAATTCACCCCTCCACTTT. Its translation is CASSLGGQSSYNSPLHF.

This clonotype was found a few times. The chain combines TRBV2 with TRBJ2-7, with D perhaps being TRBD1 or TRBD2 (5 bases each). The germline CDR1 and CDR2 sequences are SNHLY and FYNNEI. The CDR3 extends over 14 amino acids. Trimming removed 5 bases at V and 7 bases at J, with 18 bases between. The CDR3: CASSTKGTGVEQYF. The CDR3 bases are TGTGCCAGCAGTACCAAGGGGACGGGCGTAGAGCAGTACTTC.

The chain combines TRBV6-2 or TRBV6-3 with TRBJ2-7, with TRBD2 matching over 14 bases. Germline V lookup: CDR1 MNHEY, CDR2 SVGEGT. The V segment lost 1 base and the J segment 4 bases; nucleotides outside the gene matches: 3. The CDR3 covers 16 residues. The CDR3 sequence is CASSYFGTSGSYEQYF. CDR3 nucleotide sequence: TGTGCCAGCAGTTACTTCGGGACTAGCGGGAGTTACGAGCAGTACTTC.

This clonotype was picked up a small number of times. The chain couples TRBV7-2 to TRBJ2-6; TRBD2 matches at 7 bases. Germline V gene lookup returns CDR1 SGHTA and CDR2 FQGNSA. This CDR3 contains 16 residues. V was clipped by 6 bases and J by 2 bases; unmatched bases: 7. This CDR3 reads CASSPRGGAGANVLTF. The CDR3 DNA follows: TGTGCCAGCAGTCCACGTGGGGGGGCTGGGGCCAACGTCCTGACTTTC.

Worth noting for this clonotype: A read error is possible here, since a much larger clone lies one base away. This chain joins TRBV12-3 or TRBV12-4 and TRBJ2-7; TRBD1 is a possible D gene (5 bases). Between the trimmed V and J ends, which lost 6 bases and 0 bases, there was a span of 9 bases. This CDR3 contains 13 residues. DNA of the CDR3: TGTGCCAGCAGGTTCGACAGCTCCTACGAGCAGTACTTC. Translation: CASRFDSSYEQYF.

The chain carries TRBV28 and TRBJ2-5; either TRBD1 or TRBD2 may supply D (5 bases each). Per the germline V gene, CDR1 is MDHEN and CDR2 is SYDVKM. This CDR3 has 15 amino acids. Trimming took off 2 bases at V and 4 bases at J, with 14 bases between the two ends. This CDR3 reads CASSLGAVSGETQYF. The DNA of the CDR3 is TGTGCCAGCAGTTTAGGGGCTGTGAGCGGAGAGACCCAGTACTTC.

The J gene is TRBJ1-5, the V gene TRBV24-1; D might be TRBD1 (5 bases). This CDR3 region has 14 residues. V gave up 0 bases and J gave up 15 bases, with 17 bases separating them. Per germline, CDR1 KGHDR and CDR2 SFDVKD. As DNA, the CDR3 is TGTGCCACCAGTGATTTGGCCCAGGGTACGTACCTGCATTTT. Amino acids: CATSDLAQGTYLHF.

This clonotype has just a few counts. The rearrangement links TRBV20-1 to TRBJ1-1, with no clear D. This CDR3 is 14 amino acids long. Trimming removed 3 bases at V and 5 bases at J, with 16 bases between. Germline CDR1 is DFQATT and CDR2 is SNEGSKA (reference sequence). As DNA, the CDR3 is TGCAGTGCTAGGCTCTGGGAACTGGATACTGAAGCTTTCTTT. Protein: CSARLWELDTEAFF.

This clonotype was observed a handful of times. V and J are TRBV5-5 and TRBJ1-2; D is possibly TRBD1 (5 bases). The CDR3 is made up of 14 amino acids. V gave up 4 bases and J gave up 2 bases, with 12 bases separating them. The germline V gene encodes CDR1 SGHKS and CDR2 YYEKEE (reference sequence). The CDR3 sequence: CASSNSGGNYGYTF. The DNA for the CDR3 is TGTGCCAGCAGCAACTCCGGGGGGAACTATGGCTACACCTTC.